Shown below are 19 T cell receptor beta chains from a single sample sequenced in a study of human T cells and chemical hapten exposure. Time point described: patch test 3, about 24 weeks after DPC sensitization. Documented treatment: therapeutic diphenylcyclopropenone sensitization with weekly scalp DPC. One entry per CDR3 protein, called by TCRdb with MiXCR from the RACE reads. This table has more than 100,000 distinct CDR3 sequences, 11% appearing once. The material sequenced was whole blood, taken in connection with sensitization to the hapten diphenylcyclopropenone (DPC). Source of these receptors: a woman between 50 and 59 years old with alopecia areata. Some clones in this sample may be carry-over from other donors' samples.

This clonotype was counted a few times. CDR3 DNA: TGTGCCAGCAGTGAGTGGGCCGTCAATGAGCAGTTCTTC. This sequence encodes CASSEWAVNEQFF. The chain combines TRBV7-9 with TRBJ2-1, with D hard to call. Trimming removed 6 bases at V and 6 bases at J, with 12 bases between. Per the germline V gene, CDR1 is SEHNR and CDR2 is FQNEAQ (reference sequence). This CDR3 comprises 13 residues.

Only a few counts were recorded for this clonotype. The V call is TRBV3-1, the J call TRBJ2-7; D is uncertain. Trimming took off 1 base at V and 6 bases at J, with 10 bases between the two ends. The CDR3 sequence is 13 residues long. Per germline, CDR1 LGHDT and CDR2 YNNKEL (reference sequence). CDR3 protein: CASSQASSTEQYF. For the CDR3, the DNA is TGTGCCAGCAGCCAAGCAAGTAGTACCGAGCAGTACTTC.

This chain joins TRBV6-5 and TRBJ2-7; D possibly matches TRBD1 or TRBD2 (5 bases each). V gave up 6 bases and J gave up 6 bases, with 12 bases separating them. This CDR3 region has 12 residues. Germline CDR1 is MNHEY and CDR2 is SVGAGI. The CDR3 reads CASSPNGGEQYF. In DNA, the CDR3 is TGTGCCAGCAGCCCGAATGGGGGCGAGCAGTACTTC.

In its sample, this clonotype was seen a few times. The rearrangement joins TRBV3-1 to TRBJ1-4; 7 nucleotides agree with TRBD1. Trimming at V came to 4 bases and at J to 10 bases, leaving 9 bases not matched to a gene. Germline V gives CDR1 LGHDT, CDR2 YNNKEL (reference sequence). CDR3 length: 14 residues. As DNA, the CDR3 is TGTGCCAGCAGCCGGGGGACAGCGGGTGGAAAACTGTTTTTT. It translates to CASSRGTAGGKLFF. Complete variable domain (other parts from reference TRBV3-1 and TRBJ1-4): DTAVSQTPKYLVTQMGNDKSIKCEQNLGHDTMYWYKQDSKKFLKIMFSYNNKELIINETVPNRFSPKSPDKAHLNLHINSLELGDSAVYFCASSRGTAGGKLFFGSGTQLSVL.

This clonotype was detected many times. This chain uses TRBV7-9 with TRBJ1-4; D is ambiguous. The ends were cut back, 2 bases at V and 7 bases at J, with 17 bases in the middle. CDR3 length equals 16 residues. Germline V CDR1 and CDR2: SEHNR, FQNEAQ (reference sequence). The CDR3 loop is CASSLSPQDLSEKLFF. The CDR3 DNA reads as TGTGCCAGCAGCTTAAGTCCCCAGGATTTGTCTGAAAAACTGTTTTTT.

A few counts support this clonotype. The chain carries TRBV4-1 and TRBJ1-1, with 8 bases that match TRBD1. CDR1 is MGHRA, CDR2 YSYEKL, per germline. J gave up 5 bases and V 4 bases, and 3 bases lay outside the gene matches. The CDR3 is made up of 13 amino acids. CDR3 sequence reads: CASSLRTGTEAFF. The CDR3, as DNA: TGCGCCAGCAGCCTCCGGACAGGGACTGAAGCTTTCTTT.

This clonotype was counted between two and nine times. The J gene is TRBJ2-7, the V gene TRBV5-1, with D possibly TRBD2 on 6 matching bases. The V and J ends lost 7 bases and 2 bases respectively, with 10 bases between them. CDR3 length: 12 amino acids. Looked up from germline, CDR1 is SGHRS and CDR2 is YFSETQ. The CDR3 spells CASGGVPYEQYF. CDR3 nucleotide sequence: TGCGCCAGCGGAGGGGTCCCCTACGAGCAGTACTTC.

V usage is TRBV20-1 and J usage is TRBJ2-3; 9 positions agree with TRBD2. Per germline, CDR1 DFQATT and CDR2 SNEGSKA (reference sequence). The CDR3 sequence is 16 residues long. V lost 0 bases, J lost 0 bases, and 4 bases stayed unmatched. The CDR3 reads CSARDGGGASTDTQYF. In DNA form, the CDR3 reads TGCAGTGCTAGAGATGGCGGGGGGGCTAGCACAGATACGCAGTATTTT.

In this sample, this clonotype turned up a few times. This chain links TRBV3-1 with TRBJ1-2; D gene unclear. The germline V gene encodes CDR1 LGHDT and CDR2 YNNKEL (reference sequence). With 3 bases removed from V and 8 bases from J, the gap between germline ends came to 7 bases. This CDR3 contains 11 residues. DNA of the CDR3: TGTGCCAGCAGCCAGACGAGCGGCTACACCTTC. Amino acid sequence: CASSQTSGYTF.

This chain connects TRBV7-6 to TRBJ2-7; D is tentatively TRBD1 or TRBD2 (6 bases each). V was trimmed by 4 bases and J by 2 bases, leaving 15 bases between them. The CDR3 extends over 15 amino acids. Looked up from germline, CDR1 is SGHVS and CDR2 is FNYEAQ. In nucleotides, the CDR3 is TGTGCCAGCAGCTCGGGGGCAGGCAGAGCCTACGAGCAGTACTTC. Amino acid sequence: CASSSGAGRAYEQYF.

The rearrangement links TRBV10-1 to TRBJ2-5; TRBD1 is a possible D gene (6 bases). The V and J ends lost 2 bases and 5 bases respectively, with 12 bases between them. Germline lookup yields CDR1 WNHNN and CDR2 SYGVQD (reference sequence). The length of the CDR3 is 14 residues. CDR3 DNA: TGCGCCAGCAGTGAGGGGGGCACGGGGGAGACCCAGTACTTC. It encodes CASSEGGTGETQYF.

This clonotype was seen more than once but under ten times. The chain is built from TRBV11-2 and TRBJ2-3; D is unclear. Germline assignment: CDR1 SGHAT and CDR2 FQNNGV. The CDR3 has 14 amino acids. Trimming cost V 5 bases and J 0 bases, with 9 bases left between them. The CDR3 protein is CASSPRPSTDTQYF. CDR3 coding DNA: TGTGCCAGCAGCCCGAGACCAAGCACAGATACGCAGTATTTT.

This clonotype was detected ten times or more. The chain recombines TRBV20-1 with TRBJ2-7; 7 bases fit TRBD1. Germline lookup yields CDR1 DFQATT and CDR2 SNEGSKA (reference sequence). The CDR3 length is 13 residues. V lost 3 bases to trimming and J lost 3 bases; unmatched junction nucleotides: 5. In DNA form, the CDR3 reads TGCAGTGCTAGGGGGGACAGAGTCTACGAGCAGTACTTC. This translates into CSARGDRVYEQYF.

With respect to this clonotype: One junction end disagrees with the germline gene, perhaps due to a read error. V usage is TRBV6-1 and J usage is TRBJ2-7; possibly TRBD2 for D (5 bases). The germline V gene has CDR1 MNHNS and CDR2 SASEGT. This CDR3 has 10 residues. The DNA of the CDR3 is TGTACCAGCGGCCCCTACGAGCAGTACTTC. This translates into CTSGPYEQYF.

This clonotype was counted a few times. The chain joins TRBV29-1 to TRBJ2-3; D perhaps matches TRBD2 (6 bases). This CDR3 comprises 14 residues. Trimming pared 2 bases from V and 4 bases from J, leaving 13 bases between. CDR1 is SQVTM and CDR2 is ANQGSEA in the germline V gene. The CDR3 DNA follows: TGCAGCGTTGAACTAGTCGGAGGGGCAGATACGCAGTATTTT. Its protein product is CSVELVGGADTQYF.

A few counts support this clonotype. This chain connects TRBV7-2 to TRBJ2-7; 10 nucleotides align to TRBD2. Germline CDR1 and CDR2: SGHTA and FQGNSA. CDR3 length equals 12 residues. The V segment lost 10 bases and the J segment 7 bases; nucleotides outside the gene matches: 7. The CDR3, as DNA: TGTGCCACCGGACTAGCGGTGGGGGAGCAGTACTTC. It specifies CATGLAVGEQYF. Based on the CDR3 plus reference TRBV7-2 and TRBJ2-7, the full variable domain is GAGVSQSPSNKVTEKGKDVELRCDPISGHTALYWYRQSLGQGLEFLIYFQGNSAPDKSGLPSDRFSAERTGGSVSTLTIQRTQQEDSAVYLCATGLAVGEQYFGPGTRLTVT.

This clonotype was observed a few times. The CDR3 loop is CANLQGRTGELFF. The CDR3 bases are TGTGCCAATCTCCAGGGGCGGACCGGGGAGCTGTTTTTT. V gene TRBV2 combines with J gene TRBJ2-2, with D possibly matching TRBD1 (6 bases). Germline CDR1 is SNHLY and CDR2 is FYNNEI. This CDR3 spans 13 amino acids. V lost 10 bases to trimming and J lost 5 bases, with 14 bases between them.

The chain is built from TRBV20-1 and TRBJ2-3; 9 nucleotides align to TRBD2. The length of the CDR3 is 13 residues. Germline values: CDR1 DFQATT, CDR2 SNEGSKA (reference sequence). V was clipped by 5 bases and J by 1 base; unmatched bases: 1. CDR3 protein: CSALAGGTDTQYF. CDR3 coding DNA: TGCAGTGCTTTAGCGGGAGGCACAGATACGCAGTATTTT.

The chain links TRBV30 to TRBJ2-5, with 9 positions matching TRBD2. Germline V gene lookup returns CDR1 GTSNPN and CDR2 SVGIG (reference sequence). The V and J ends lost 8 bases and 5 bases, in that order; junction bases with no gene match: 3. CDR3 length: 11 amino acids. The CDR3 loop reads CAASGKETQYF. CDR3 nucleotide sequence: TGTGCCGCTAGCGGGAAGGAGACCCAGTACTTC.